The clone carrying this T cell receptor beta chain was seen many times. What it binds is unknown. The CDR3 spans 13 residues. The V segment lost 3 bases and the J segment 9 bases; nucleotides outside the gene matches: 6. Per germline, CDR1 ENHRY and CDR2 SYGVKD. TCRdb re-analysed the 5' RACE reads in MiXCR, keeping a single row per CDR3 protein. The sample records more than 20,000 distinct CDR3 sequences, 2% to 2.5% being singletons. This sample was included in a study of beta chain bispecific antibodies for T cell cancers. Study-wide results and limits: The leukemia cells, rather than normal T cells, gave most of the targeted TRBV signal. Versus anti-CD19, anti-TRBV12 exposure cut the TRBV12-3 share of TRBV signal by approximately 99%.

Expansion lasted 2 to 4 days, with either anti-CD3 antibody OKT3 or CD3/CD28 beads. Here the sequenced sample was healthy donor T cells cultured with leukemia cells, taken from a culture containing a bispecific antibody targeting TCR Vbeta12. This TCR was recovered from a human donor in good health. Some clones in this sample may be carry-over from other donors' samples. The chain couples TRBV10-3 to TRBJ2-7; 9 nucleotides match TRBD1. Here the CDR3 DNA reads TGTGCCATCAGTGATGGGACAGGGAGGCGGCAGTACTTC. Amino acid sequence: CAISDGTGRRQYF.